This note documents a single T cell receptor (beta chain) sequence. Profiled with immunoSEQ multiplex PCR; TCRdb holds only in-frame clones, not every one. The table lists roughly 73,000 clones, approximately 92% of them singletons. The data originate from a study of control samples from healthy donors and cancer patients. The V gene lost 6 bases and the J gene lost 8 bases, with 10 bases spanning the gap. CDR3 length: 12 residues. CDR1 and CDR2 from the germline V gene are MDHEN and SYDVKM. This clonotype was sampled from a woman aged 55-70 years in good health. The chain has TRBV28 and TRBJ2-2; D is uncertain. Sequenced material: blood. The CDR3 bases are TGTGCCAGCAGAAGACTGAGAGGGGAGCTGTTTTTT. Translating it yields CASRRLRGELFF.